Sequencing of this T cell receptor beta chain was carried out in a study of T-cell memory formation after mild COVID-19. TCRdb reprocessed the 5' RACE reads with MiXCR, giving one entry per CDR3 protein. Of some 450,000 distinct CDR3 sequences detected, over 15% appear once; the ten largest clones hold 7.5% to 9.5%. CDR3 size: 22 residues. Germline assignment: CDR1 SGHRS and CDR2 YFSETQ. V trimming: 1 base; J trimming: 3 bases; junction bases outside the gene matches: 22. The chain joins TRBV5-1 to TRBJ2-2; 9 positions agree with TRBD2. Sequencing input: PBMCs or a T cell subset sorted from them (not recorded which). The sequence derives from an adult woman who had mild COVID-19 (a few samples of this study predate the infection). Cell type and time point are not known. The CDR3 nucleotides read TGCGCCAGCAGCTTGTCACTCACGAGAGTGTCACTAGCGGGCTTACACACCGGGGAGCTGTTTTTT. Translated, it gives CASSLSLTRVSLAGLHTGELFF.